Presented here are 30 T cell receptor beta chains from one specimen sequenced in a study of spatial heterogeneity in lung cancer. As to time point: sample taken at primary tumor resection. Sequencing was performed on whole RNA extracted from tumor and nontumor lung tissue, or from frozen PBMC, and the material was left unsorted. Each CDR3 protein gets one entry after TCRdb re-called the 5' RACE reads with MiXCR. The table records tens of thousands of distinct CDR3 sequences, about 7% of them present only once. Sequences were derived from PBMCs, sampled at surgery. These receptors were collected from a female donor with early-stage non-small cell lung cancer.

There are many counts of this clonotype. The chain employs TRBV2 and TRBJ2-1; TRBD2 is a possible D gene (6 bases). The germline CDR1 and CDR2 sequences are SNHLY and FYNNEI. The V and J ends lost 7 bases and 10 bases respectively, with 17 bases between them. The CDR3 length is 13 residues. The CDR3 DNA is TGTGCCAGCACCAGGGACGGAGCGGGCGAGCAGTTCTTC. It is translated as CASTRDGAGEQFF.

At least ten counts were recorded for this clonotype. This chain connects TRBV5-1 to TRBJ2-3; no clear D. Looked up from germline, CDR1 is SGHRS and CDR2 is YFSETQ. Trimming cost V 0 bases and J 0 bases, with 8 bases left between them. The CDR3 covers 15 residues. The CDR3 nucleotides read TGCGCCAGCAGCTTGGGCAGATCTAGCACAGATACGCAGTATTTT. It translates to CASSLGRSSTDTQYF.

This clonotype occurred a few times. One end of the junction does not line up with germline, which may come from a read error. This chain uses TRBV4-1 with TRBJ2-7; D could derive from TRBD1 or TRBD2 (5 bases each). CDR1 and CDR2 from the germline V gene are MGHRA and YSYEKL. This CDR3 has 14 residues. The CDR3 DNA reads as TGCGCCAGCCGCCAAGTTGGGGGAAGTAACGAGCAGTACTTC. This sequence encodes CASRQVGGSNEQYF.

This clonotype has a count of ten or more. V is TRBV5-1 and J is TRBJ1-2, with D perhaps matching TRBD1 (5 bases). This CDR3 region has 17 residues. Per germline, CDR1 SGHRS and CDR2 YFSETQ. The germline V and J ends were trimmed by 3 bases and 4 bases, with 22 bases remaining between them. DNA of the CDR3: TGCGCCAGCAGCTCAGCTTGGGTAGAGGGGATCGTCTATGGCTACACCTTC. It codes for CASSSAWVEGIVYGYTF.

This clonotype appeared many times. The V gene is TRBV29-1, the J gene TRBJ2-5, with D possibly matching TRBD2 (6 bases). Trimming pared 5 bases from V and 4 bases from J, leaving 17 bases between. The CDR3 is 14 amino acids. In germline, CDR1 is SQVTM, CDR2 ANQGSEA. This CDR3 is CSVSSGGMGETQYF. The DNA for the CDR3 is TGCAGCGTTAGTTCCGGGGGTATGGGAGAGACCCAGTACTTC.

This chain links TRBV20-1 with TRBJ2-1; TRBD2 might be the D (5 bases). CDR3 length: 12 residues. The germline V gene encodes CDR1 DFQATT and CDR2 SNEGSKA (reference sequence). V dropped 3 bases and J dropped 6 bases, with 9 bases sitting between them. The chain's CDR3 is CSASPGINEQFF. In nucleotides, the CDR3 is TGCAGTGCTAGTCCCGGGATCAATGAGCAGTTCTTC.

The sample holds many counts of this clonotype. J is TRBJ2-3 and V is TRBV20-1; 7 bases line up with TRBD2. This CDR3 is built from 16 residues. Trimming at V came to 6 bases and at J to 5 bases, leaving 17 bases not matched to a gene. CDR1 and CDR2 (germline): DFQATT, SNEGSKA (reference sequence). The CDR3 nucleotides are TGCAGTGCCGCCGTGTTAGTAGCGGGCGGGGGAGATACGCAGTATTTT. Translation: CSAAVLVAGGGDTQYF.

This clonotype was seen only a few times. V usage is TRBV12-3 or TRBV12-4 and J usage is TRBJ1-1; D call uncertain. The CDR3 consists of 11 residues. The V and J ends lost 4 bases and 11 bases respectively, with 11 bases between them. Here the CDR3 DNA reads TGTGCCAGCAGTTCCACCCATCAGGCTTTCTTT. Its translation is CASSSTHQAFF.

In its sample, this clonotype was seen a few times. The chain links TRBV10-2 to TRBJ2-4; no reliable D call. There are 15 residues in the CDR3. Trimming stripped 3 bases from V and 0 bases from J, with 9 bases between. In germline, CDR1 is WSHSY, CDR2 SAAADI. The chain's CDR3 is CASSDSTLAKNIQYF. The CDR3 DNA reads TGCGCCAGCAGTGACTCAACACTAGCCAAAAACATTCAGTACTTC.

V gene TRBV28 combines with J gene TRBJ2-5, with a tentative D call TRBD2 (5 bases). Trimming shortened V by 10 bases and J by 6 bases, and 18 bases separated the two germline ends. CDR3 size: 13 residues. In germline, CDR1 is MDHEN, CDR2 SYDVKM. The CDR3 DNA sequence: TGTGCCATTCAAACGGACTCCCCGAAGACCCAGTACTTC. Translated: CAIQTDSPKTQYF.

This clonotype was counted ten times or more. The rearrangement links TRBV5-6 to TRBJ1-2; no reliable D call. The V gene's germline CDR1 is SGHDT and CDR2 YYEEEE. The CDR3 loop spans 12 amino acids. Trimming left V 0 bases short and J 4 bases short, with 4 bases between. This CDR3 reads CASSLAPYGYTF. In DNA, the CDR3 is TGTGCCAGCAGCTTGGCTCCCTATGGCTACACCTTC.

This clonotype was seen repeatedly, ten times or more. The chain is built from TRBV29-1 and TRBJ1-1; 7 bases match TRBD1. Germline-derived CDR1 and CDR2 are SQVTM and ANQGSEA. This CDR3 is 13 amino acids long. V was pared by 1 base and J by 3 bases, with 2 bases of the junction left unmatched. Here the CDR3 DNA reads TGCAGCGTTGAAGGCGGACAGGACACTGAAGCTTTCTTT. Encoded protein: CSVEGGQDTEAFF. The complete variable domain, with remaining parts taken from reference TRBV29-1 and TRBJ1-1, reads SAVISQKPSRDICQRGTSLTIQCQVDSQVTMMFWYRQQPGQSLTLIATANQGSEATYESGFVIDKFPISRPNLTFSTLTVSNMSPEDSSIYLCSVEGGQDTEAFFGQGTRLTVV.

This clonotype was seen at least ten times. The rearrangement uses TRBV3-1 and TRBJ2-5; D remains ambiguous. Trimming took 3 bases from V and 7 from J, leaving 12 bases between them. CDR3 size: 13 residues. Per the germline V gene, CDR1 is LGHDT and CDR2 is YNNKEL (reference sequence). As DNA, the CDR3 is TGTGCCAGCAGCCAGTATCTAGGCGGGACCCAGTACTTC. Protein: CASSQYLGGTQYF.

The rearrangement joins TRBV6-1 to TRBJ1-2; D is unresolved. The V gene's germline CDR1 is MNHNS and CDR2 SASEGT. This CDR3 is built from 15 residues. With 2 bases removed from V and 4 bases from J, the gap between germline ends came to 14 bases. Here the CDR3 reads CASSEFLERPYGYTF. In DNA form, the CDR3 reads TGTGCCAGCAGTGAATTTTTGGAGAGACCCTATGGCTACACCTTC.

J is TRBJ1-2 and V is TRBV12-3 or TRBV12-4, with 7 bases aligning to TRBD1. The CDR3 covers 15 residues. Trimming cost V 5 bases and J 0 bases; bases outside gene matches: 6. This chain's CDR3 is CASSLDRTANYGYTF. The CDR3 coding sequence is TGTGCCAGCAGTCTGGACAGGACAGCTAACTATGGCTACACCTTC.

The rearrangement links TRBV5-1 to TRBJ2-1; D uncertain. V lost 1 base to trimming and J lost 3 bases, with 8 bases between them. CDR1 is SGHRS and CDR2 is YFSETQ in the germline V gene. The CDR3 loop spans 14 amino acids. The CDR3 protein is CASSLSAVYNEQFF. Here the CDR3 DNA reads TGCGCCAGCAGCTTGTCGGCCGTCTACAATGAGCAGTTCTTC.

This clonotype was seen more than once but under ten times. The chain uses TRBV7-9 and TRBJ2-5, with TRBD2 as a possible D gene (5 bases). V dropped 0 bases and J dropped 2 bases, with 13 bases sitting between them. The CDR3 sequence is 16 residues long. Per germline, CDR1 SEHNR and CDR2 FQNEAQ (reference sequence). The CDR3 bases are TGTGCCAGCAGCTTAGCGTTACTGAGGGATCAAGAGACCCAGTACTTC. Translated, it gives CASSLALLRDQETQYF.

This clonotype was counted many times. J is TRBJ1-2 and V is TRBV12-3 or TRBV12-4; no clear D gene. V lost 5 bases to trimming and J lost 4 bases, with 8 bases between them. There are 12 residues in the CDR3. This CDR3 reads CASSPDLYGYTF. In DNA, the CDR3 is TGTGCCAGCAGTCCGGACCTCTATGGCTACACCTTC.

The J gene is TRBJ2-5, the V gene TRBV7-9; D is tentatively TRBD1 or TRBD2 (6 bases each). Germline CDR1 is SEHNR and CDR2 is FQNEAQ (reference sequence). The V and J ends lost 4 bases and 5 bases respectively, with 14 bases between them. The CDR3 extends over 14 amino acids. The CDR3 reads CASSYLGGTETQYF. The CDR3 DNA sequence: TGTGCCAGCAGCTACTTAGGGGGGACCGAGACCCAGTACTTC.

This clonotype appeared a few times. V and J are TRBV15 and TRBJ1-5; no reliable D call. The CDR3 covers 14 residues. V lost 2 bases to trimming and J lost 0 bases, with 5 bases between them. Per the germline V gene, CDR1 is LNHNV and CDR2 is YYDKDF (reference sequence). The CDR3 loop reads CATSRSYSNQPQHF. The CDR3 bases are TGTGCCACCAGCAGATCTTATAGCAATCAGCCCCAGCATTTT.

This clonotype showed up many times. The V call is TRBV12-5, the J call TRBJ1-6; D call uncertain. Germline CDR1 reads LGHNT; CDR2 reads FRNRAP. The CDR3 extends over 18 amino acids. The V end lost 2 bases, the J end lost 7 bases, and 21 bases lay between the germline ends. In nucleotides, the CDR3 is TGTGCTAGTGGTTTGTTCCCCCCGCCGGGTCCGAGGAATTCACCCCTCCACTTT. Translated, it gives CASGLFPPPGPRNSPLHF.

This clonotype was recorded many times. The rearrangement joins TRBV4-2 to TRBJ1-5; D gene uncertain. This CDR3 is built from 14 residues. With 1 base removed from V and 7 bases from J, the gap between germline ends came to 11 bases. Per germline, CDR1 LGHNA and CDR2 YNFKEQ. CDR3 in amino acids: CASSQVKWGQPQHF. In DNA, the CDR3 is TGTGCCAGCAGCCAAGTCAAGTGGGGACAGCCCCAGCATTTT.

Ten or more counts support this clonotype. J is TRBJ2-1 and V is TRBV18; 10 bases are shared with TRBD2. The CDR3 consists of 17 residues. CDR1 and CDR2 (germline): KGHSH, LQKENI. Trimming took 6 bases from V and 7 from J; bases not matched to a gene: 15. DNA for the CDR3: TGTGCCAGCTCTTCCAGACCGGGACTAGCGTTGGAAAATGAGCAGTTCTTC. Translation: CASSSRPGLALENEQFF. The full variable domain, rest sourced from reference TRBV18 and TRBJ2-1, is NAGVMQNPRHLVRRRGQEARLRCSPMKGHSHVYWYRQLPEEGLKFMVYLQKENIIDESGMPKERFSAEFPKEGPSILRIQQVVRGDSAAYFCASSSRPGLALENEQFFGPGTRLTVL.

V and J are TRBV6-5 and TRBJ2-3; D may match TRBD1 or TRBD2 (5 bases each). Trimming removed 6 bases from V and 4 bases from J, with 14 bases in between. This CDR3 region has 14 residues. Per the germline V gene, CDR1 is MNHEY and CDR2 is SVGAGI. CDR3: CASSGTPRADTQYF. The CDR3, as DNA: TGTGCCAGCAGCGGGACCCCGAGGGCAGATACGCAGTATTTT.

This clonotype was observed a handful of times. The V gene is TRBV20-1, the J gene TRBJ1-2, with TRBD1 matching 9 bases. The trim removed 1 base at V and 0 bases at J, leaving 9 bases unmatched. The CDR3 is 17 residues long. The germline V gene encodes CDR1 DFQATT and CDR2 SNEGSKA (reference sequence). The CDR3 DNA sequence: TGCAGTGCTAGAGTCGGGACAGGGCACTTCACTAACTATGGCTACACCTTC. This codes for CSARVGTGHFTNYGYTF.

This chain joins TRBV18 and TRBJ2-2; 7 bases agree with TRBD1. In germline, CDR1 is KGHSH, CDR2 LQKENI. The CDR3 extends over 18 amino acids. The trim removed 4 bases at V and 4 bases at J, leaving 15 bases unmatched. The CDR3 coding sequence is TGTGCCAGCTCACGATATGACACAGGGGCTTCGAGCACCGGGGAGCTGTTTTTT. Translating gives CASSRYDTGASSTGELFF.

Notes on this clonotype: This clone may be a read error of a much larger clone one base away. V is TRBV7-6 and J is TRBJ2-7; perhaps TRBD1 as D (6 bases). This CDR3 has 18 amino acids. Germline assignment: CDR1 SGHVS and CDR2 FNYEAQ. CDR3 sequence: CVSSLEPRPGDPGYEQYF. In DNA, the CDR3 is TGTGTCAGCAGCTTAGAGCCTCGACCAGGGGACCCGGGGTACGAGCAGTACTTC.

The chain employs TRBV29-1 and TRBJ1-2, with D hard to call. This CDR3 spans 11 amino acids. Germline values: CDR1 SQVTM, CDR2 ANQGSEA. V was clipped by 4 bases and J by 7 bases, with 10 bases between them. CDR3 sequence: CSVVGPLGYTF. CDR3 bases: TGCAGCGTTGTGGGCCCGCTTGGCTACACCTTC. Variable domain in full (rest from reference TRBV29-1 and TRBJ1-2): SAVISQKPSRDICQRGTSLTIQCQVDSQVTMMFWYRQQPGQSLTLIATANQGSEATYESGFVIDKFPISRPNLTFSTLTVSNMSPEDSSIYLCSVVGPLGYTFGSGTRLTVV.

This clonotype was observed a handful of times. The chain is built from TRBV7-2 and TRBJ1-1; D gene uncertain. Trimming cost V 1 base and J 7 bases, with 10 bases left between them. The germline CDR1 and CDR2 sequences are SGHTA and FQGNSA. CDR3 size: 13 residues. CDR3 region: CASSLDRRSEAFF. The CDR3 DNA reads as TGTGCCAGCAGCTTAGACCGCAGAAGTGAAGCTTTCTTT.

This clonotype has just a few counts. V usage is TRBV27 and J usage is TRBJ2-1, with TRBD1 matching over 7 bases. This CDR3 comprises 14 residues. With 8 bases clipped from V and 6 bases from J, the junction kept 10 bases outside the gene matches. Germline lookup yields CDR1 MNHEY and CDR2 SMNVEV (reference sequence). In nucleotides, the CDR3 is TGTGCCAGCCACTTAAGGGGGCTCTCCAATGAGCAGTTCTTC. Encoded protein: CASHLRGLSNEQFF.